This passage covers 25 T cell receptor beta chains from one sample sequenced in a study of shared clonotypes between healthy human individuals. Clones were read by immunoSEQ multiplex PCR, and TCRdb kept only the in-frame ones, dropping some. The sample carries some 600,000 clones, approximately 96% recorded once. Naive CD8 cells lacked CD45RO, underwent positive selection for CCR7 and left out terminally differentiated effector memory CD45RA+ cells. The sequencing input was naive CD8+ T cells sorted from blood. The receptors come from a woman in her twenties or thirties in good health.

The chain recombines TRBV30 with TRBJ2-3; the D gene is possibly TRBD2 (5 bases). V was shortened by 0 bases and J by 1 base, with 8 bases between the two germline ends. Germline V gene lookup returns CDR1 GTSNPN and CDR2 SVGIG (reference sequence). The CDR3 runs 14 residues. DNA of the CDR3: TGTGCCTGGAGTGTAGCGGCGGGCACAGATACGCAGTATTTT. Amino acid sequence: CAWSVAAGTDTQYF. Using reference TRBV30 and TRBJ2-3 for the parts outside the CDR3, the full variable domain is SQTIHQWPATLVQPVGSPLSLECTVEGTSNPNLYWYRQAAGRGLQLLFYSVGIGQISSEVPQNLSASRPQDRQFILSSKKLLLSDSGFYLCAWSVAAGTDTQYFGPGTRLTVL.

The chain combines TRBV10-2 with TRBJ2-2; maybe TRBD1 (6 bases). Trimming took off 3 bases at V and 5 bases at J, with 13 bases between the two ends. The germline V gene encodes CDR1 WSHSY and CDR2 SAAADI. The CDR3 runs 15 residues. The CDR3 loop is CASSDQGRGTGELFF. The CDR3 DNA reads as TGCGCCAGCAGTGATCAGGGGCGCGGAACCGGGGAGCTGTTTTTT.

V usage is TRBV28 and J usage is TRBJ1-1; D uncertain. Per the germline V gene, CDR1 is MDHEN and CDR2 is SYDVKM. This CDR3 is built from 13 residues. V was shortened by 3 bases and J by 8 bases, with 13 bases between the two germline ends. CDR3 residues: CASSLDGMLEAFF. In DNA form, the CDR3 reads TGTGCCAGCAGTTTGGACGGGATGTTGGAAGCTTTCTTT.

In this sample, this clone turned up a few times. This CDR3 is also generated by other DNA sequences in the sample. The rearrangement uses TRBV5-6 and TRBJ2-3; D call uncertain. The V and J ends lost 3 bases and 3 bases respectively, with 2 bases between them. The V gene's germline CDR1 is SGHDT and CDR2 YYEEEE. The CDR3 is 11 amino acids. CDR3 coding DNA: TGTGCCAGCAGCTCGACAGATACGCAGTATTTT. It encodes CASSSTDTQYF.

CDR3 in DNA: TGTGCCAGCAGCTCGACTCTGGACTACGAGCAGTACTTC. It encodes CASSSTLDYEQYF. The rearrangement joins TRBV11-1 to TRBJ2-7; D remains unclear. The CDR3 runs to 13 residues. Trimming shortened V by 4 bases and J by 3 bases, and 10 bases separated the two germline ends. Germline CDR1 is SGHAT and CDR2 is FQDESV (reference sequence).

The rearrangement joins TRBV5-6 to TRBJ1-2; a weak D match, TRBD1 (5 bases). The CDR3 extends over 14 amino acids. Trimming shortened V by 0 bases and J by 2 bases, and 8 bases separated the two germline ends. CDR1 is SGHDT, CDR2 YYEEEE, per germline. CDR3 in amino acids: CASSLAEGNYGYTF. CDR3 nucleotide sequence: TGTGCCAGCAGCTTGGCGGAGGGGAACTATGGCTACACCTTC.

The chain links TRBV2 to TRBJ2-7; maybe TRBD1 (5 bases). The CDR3 contains 13 residues. V gave up 4 bases and J gave up 1 base, with 8 bases separating them. CDR1 and CDR2 (germline): SNHLY, FYNNEI. This chain's CDR3 is CASSVRQSYEQYF. CDR3 coding DNA: TGTGCCAGCAGTGTACGACAGTCCTACGAGCAGTACTTC.

This rearrangement joins TRBV6-5 to TRBJ2-2; 7 nucleotides line up with TRBD2. V was clipped by 2 bases and J by 5 bases; unmatched bases: 5. This CDR3 has 15 amino acids. CDR1 is MNHEY, CDR2 SVGAGI, per germline. CDR3 in DNA: TGTGCCAGCAGTTACATGTGGGAGGGGACCGGGGAGCTGTTTTTT. As protein: CASSYMWEGTGELFF.

On this clone: In the same sample, other DNA sequences code for this CDR3. The chain has TRBV27 and TRBJ2-3; tentatively, D is TRBD2 (5 bases). Trimming took off 3 bases at V and 2 bases at J, with 9 bases between the two ends. There are 14 residues in the CDR3. The germline V gene has CDR1 MNHEY and CDR2 SMNVEV (reference sequence). The CDR3 sequence is CASSFGADTDTQYF. The DNA for the CDR3 is TGTGCCAGCAGTTTTGGAGCGGACACAGATACGCAGTATTTT.

The genes are TRBV4-1 and TRBJ2-5; D not certain. CDR3 length: 13 residues. Looked up from germline, CDR1 is MGHRA and CDR2 is YSYEKL. V was shortened by 5 bases and J by 3 bases, with 10 bases between the two germline ends. As DNA, the CDR3 is TGCGCCAGCAGCGTAGACCAAGAAGAGACCCAGTACTTC. This translates into CASSVDQEETQYF.

This chain links TRBV6-1 with TRBJ2-7; D is perhaps TRBD1 (6 bases). Trimming pared 6 bases from V and 5 bases from J, leaving 17 bases between. CDR1 and CDR2 (germline): MNHNS, SASEGT. The CDR3 runs to 14 residues. CDR3 amino acids: CASSRREGVHEQYF. The CDR3 coding sequence is TGTGCCAGCAGCCGGAGAGAGGGGGTCCACGAGCAGTACTTC.

V gene TRBV28 combines with J gene TRBJ2-6; 11 bases are a match to TRBD2. This CDR3 comprises 17 residues. With 3 bases clipped from V and 0 bases from J, the junction kept 1 base outside the gene matches. Per the germline V gene, CDR1 is MDHEN and CDR2 is SYDVKM. This CDR3 reads CASSFSGRASGANVLTF. The CDR3 DNA sequence: TGTGCCAGCAGTTTTAGCGGGAGGGCCTCTGGGGCCAACGTCCTGACTTTC. Based on the CDR3 plus reference TRBV28 and TRBJ2-6, the full variable domain is DVKVTQSSRYLVKRTGEKVFLECVQDMDHENMFWYRQDPGLGLRLIYFSYDVKMKEKGDIPEGYSVSREKKERFSLILESASTNQTSMYLCASSFSGRASGANVLTFGAGSRLTVL.

The CDR3 sequence: CASSSLGLAGEYNEQFF. The CDR3 bases are TGTGCCAGCAGTTCCCTAGGACTAGCGGGAGAGTATAATGAGCAGTTCTTC. This chain links TRBV27 with TRBJ2-1, with TRBD2 identical over 13 bases. The ends lost 4 bases at V and 7 bases at J; junction bases unmatched: 10. Per germline, CDR1 MNHEY and CDR2 SMNVEV (reference sequence). The CDR3 extends over 17 amino acids.

V and J are TRBV2 and TRBJ2-6, with D perhaps TRBD1 (6 bases). The CDR3 has 15 residues. Trimming pared 5 bases from V and 0 bases from J, leaving 8 bases between. Germline CDR1 and CDR2: SNHLY and FYNNEI. The CDR3 DNA sequence: TGTGCCAGCAGTAGGACAGACTCTGGGGCCAACGTCCTGACTTTC. It encodes CASSRTDSGANVLTF.

J is TRBJ2-7 and V is TRBV15; possibly TRBD2 for D (6 bases). The CDR3 loop spans 13 amino acids. Germline V gene sequence: CDR1 LNHNV, CDR2 YYDKDF (reference sequence). V lost 8 bases and J lost 0, with 11 bases in between. CDR3 loop: CATGSGSSYEQYF. The CDR3 bases are TGTGCCACCGGTAGCGGTAGCTCCTACGAGCAGTACTTC.

As for this clone: The sample carries other DNA sequences with the same CDR3. The chain combines TRBV19 with TRBJ1-5; D unresolved. Germline V gene sequence: CDR1 LNHDA, CDR2 SQIVND (reference sequence). V lost 0 bases to trimming and J lost 5 bases, with 11 bases between them. The CDR3 runs 15 residues. The CDR3 sequence: CASSIDDSPYQPQHF. CDR3 bases: TGTGCCAGTAGTATAGACGATTCGCCCTATCAGCCCCAGCATTTT.

The chain combines TRBV7-9 with TRBJ2-2, with D tentatively TRBD2 (5 bases). V was pared by 5 bases and J by 4 bases, with 14 bases between. The CDR3 consists of 15 residues. Per the germline V gene, CDR1 is SEHNR and CDR2 is FQNEAQ (reference sequence). CDR3 residues: CASSGLRAGTGELFF. CDR3 DNA sequence: TGTGCCAGCAGCGGCCTAAGGGCGGGCACCGGGGAGCTGTTTTTT.

The gene calls are TRBV4-1 and TRBJ2-4; possible D gene TRBD1, 6 bases. V was shortened by 1 base and J by 0 bases, with 25 bases between the two germline ends. The CDR3 length is 21 residues. Per germline, CDR1 MGHRA and CDR2 YSYEKL. CDR3 sequence reads: CASSQVLRGQHLTLAKNIQYF. DNA for the CDR3: TGCGCCAGCAGCCAAGTGTTGAGAGGACAGCACCTTACCCTAGCCAAAAACATTCAGTACTTC.

The J gene is TRBJ2-1, the V gene TRBV27; weak D call: TRBD2 (6 bases). The CDR3 is 13 amino acids. V was shortened by 4 bases and J by 5 bases, with 9 bases between the two germline ends. Germline V lookup: CDR1 MNHEY, CDR2 SMNVEV (reference sequence). CDR3 DNA sequence: TGTGCCAGCAGTTGGAGGGTAAACAATGAGCAGTTCTTC. It translates to CASSWRVNNEQFF.

This clone was counted once. This chain uses TRBV27 with TRBJ1-1, with D unresolved. Germline V gene lookup returns CDR1 MNHEY and CDR2 SMNVEV (reference sequence). V dropped 5 bases and J dropped 5 bases, with 9 bases sitting between them. CDR3 length: 12 amino acids. The CDR3 region has the DNA TGTGCCAGCAGTCGCTCGGCGACTGAAGCTTTCTTT. Translated: CASSRSATEAFF.

This sequence joins TRBV7-2 and TRBJ1-1; 7 bases align to TRBD1. Unmatched junction bases numbered 5, after V lost 4 bases and J lost 0 bases. This CDR3 has 15 residues. CDR1 is SGHTA and CDR2 is FQGNSA in the germline V gene. The chain's CDR3 is CASSSRQGMNTEAFF. CDR3 nucleotides: TGTGCCAGCAGCTCTCGACAGGGAATGAACACTGAAGCTTTCTTT.

The gene calls are TRBV7-9 and TRBJ1-1, with a tentative D call TRBD1 (5 bases). Germline V gives CDR1 SEHNR, CDR2 FQNEAQ (reference sequence). This CDR3 region has 19 residues. Trimming pared 6 bases from V and 0 bases from J, leaving 26 bases between. CDR3 loop: CASRYTHRQDMGMNTEAFF. The CDR3 nucleotides are TGTGCCAGCAGATATACTCATCGGCAGGACATGGGGATGAACACTGAAGCTTTCTTT. The variable domain in full, with the rest retrieved from reference TRBV7-9 and TRBJ1-1, is DTGVSQNPRHKITKRGQNVTFRCDPISEHNRLYWYRQTLGQGPEFLTYFQNEAQLEKSRLLSDRFSAERPKGSFSTLEIQRTEQGDSAMYLCASRYTHRQDMGMNTEAFFGQGTRLTVV.

Here the CDR3 reads CASSARRGAGTEAFF. CDR3 coding DNA: TGCGCCAGCAGTGCTAGGCGGGGGGCAGGAACTGAAGCTTTCTTT. The chain carries TRBV10-1 and TRBJ1-1; possibly TRBD1 for D (6 bases). Trimming stripped 4 bases from V and 5 bases from J, with 17 bases between. The CDR3 has 15 amino acids. Germline CDR1 and CDR2: WNHNN and SYGVQD (reference sequence).

The rearrangement joins TRBV28 to TRBJ2-1; D call uncertain. Trimming cost V 5 bases and J 6 bases, with 14 bases left between them. Germline assignment: CDR1 MDHEN and CDR2 SYDVKM. The length of the CDR3 is 14 residues. CDR3 sequence (DNA): TGTGCCAGCAGTCCGACCCCCTGGGGCAATGAGCAGTTCTTC. Protein product: CASSPTPWGNEQFF. Filled out from reference TRBV28 and TRBJ2-1, the complete variable domain reads DVKVTQSSRYLVKRTGEKVFLECVQDMDHENMFWYRQDPGLGLRLIYFSYDVKMKEKGDIPEGYSVSREKKERFSLILESASTNQTSMYLCASSPTPWGNEQFFGPGTRLTVL.

The rearrangement joins TRBV4-1 to TRBJ2-1; 12 bases agree with TRBD2. CDR1 is MGHRA, CDR2 YSYEKL, per germline. The ends lost 4 bases at V and 7 bases at J; junction bases unmatched: 8. CDR3 length: 16 residues. CDR3 nucleotides: TGCGCCAGCAGCCCCAGACTAGCGGGAGTGGTGAATGAGCAGTTCTTC. Its translation: CASSPRLAGVVNEQFF.